This T cell receptor beta chain was recovered during a study of cytomegalovirus exposure and HLA in healthy donors. Study results and caveats: DRB1 had the most TCR associations and HLA-C the fewest, a later analysis found, with rates varying by HLA locus. Common viral pathogens seemed, in a later analysis, to connect with several of the most significant clusters. Rarity characterized most TCR sequences, yet some public TCRs appeared in many donors.

CMV serostatus data were not documented for this donor. The CDR3 sequence is 10 residues long. Germline CDR1 reads SEHNR; CDR2 reads FQNEAQ (reference sequence). Primers for the PCR totalled 60 Vbeta and 13 Jbeta. Clones were read by immunoSEQ multiplex PCR, and TCRdb kept only the in-frame ones, dropping some. With around 40,000 clones in the sample, the ten largest clones hold 5.9%. As regards this clone: Antigen specificity is unknown. Its ends do not fully match the called genes, so a read error is possible.

V is TRBV7-9 and J is TRBJ1-2, with D possibly TRBD1 on 5 matching bases. Sequenced material: PBMCs. This sequence originates from a human donor in good health. Written as DNA, the CDR3 is TGTGCCAGCAGCGCGGGGGACTTCTCCTTC. Its translation is CASSAGDFSF.